The source of this T cell receptor beta chain is a study of T cell changes during pregnancy in multiple sclerosis. Measured with immunoSEQ multiplex PCR; TCRdb has only the in-frame clones, and not every one. The sample yields 25,000 to 30,000 clones, approximately 87% seen once. CDR1 is SGHAT and CDR2 is FQNNGV in the germline V gene. V was pared by 7 bases and J by 9 bases, with 16 bases of the junction left unmatched. The CDR3 runs to 15 residues. The sample was CD8+ T cells from peripheral blood mononuclear cells, taken after pregnancy. This rearrangement joins TRBV11-2 to TRBJ2-5; 8 positions agree with TRBD2. This receptor was identified in a female donor with multiple sclerosis, enrolled in a pregnancy study. The CDR3 spells CASTFRTSHRTAQYF. DNA for the CDR3: TGTGCCAGCACTTTTAGGACTAGCCATCGCACGGCCCAGTACTTC.